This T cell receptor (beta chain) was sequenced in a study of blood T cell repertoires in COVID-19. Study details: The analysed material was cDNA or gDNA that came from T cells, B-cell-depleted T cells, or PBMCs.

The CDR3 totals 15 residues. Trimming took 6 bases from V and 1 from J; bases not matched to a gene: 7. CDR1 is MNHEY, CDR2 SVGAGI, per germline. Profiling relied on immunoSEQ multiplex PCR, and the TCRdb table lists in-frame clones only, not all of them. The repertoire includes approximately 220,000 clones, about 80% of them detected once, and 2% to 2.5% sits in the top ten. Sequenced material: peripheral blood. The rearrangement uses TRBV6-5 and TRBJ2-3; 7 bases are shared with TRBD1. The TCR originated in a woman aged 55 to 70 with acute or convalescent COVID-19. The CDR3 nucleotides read TGTGCCAGCAGCTACACCCAGGGGGGCACAGATACGCAGTATTTT. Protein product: CASSYTQGGTDTQYF.